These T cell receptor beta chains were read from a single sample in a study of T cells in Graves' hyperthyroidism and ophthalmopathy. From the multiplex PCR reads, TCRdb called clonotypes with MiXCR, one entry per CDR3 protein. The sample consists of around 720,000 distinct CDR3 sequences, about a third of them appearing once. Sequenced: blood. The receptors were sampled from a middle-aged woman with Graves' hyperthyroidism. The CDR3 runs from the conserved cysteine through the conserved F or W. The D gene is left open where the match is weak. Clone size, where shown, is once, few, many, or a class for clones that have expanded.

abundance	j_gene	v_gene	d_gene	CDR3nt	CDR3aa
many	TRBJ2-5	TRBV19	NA	TGTGCCAGTAGTGTGGAGCATGGCGAGACCCAGTACTTC	CASSVEHGETQYF
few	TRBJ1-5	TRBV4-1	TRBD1	TGCGCCAGCAGCCAAGATAGGGGGCTGGGCAATCAGCCCCAGCATTTT	CASSQDRGLGNQPQHF
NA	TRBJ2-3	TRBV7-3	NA	TGTGCCAGCAGCTTAAACTTTGCAGATACGCAGTATTTT	CASSLNFADTQYF
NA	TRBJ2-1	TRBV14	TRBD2	TGTGCCAGCAGCCCAGGGGGAAGGACTAGCGGACGTACCTACAATGGGCAGTTCTTC	CASSPGGRTSGRTYNGQFF
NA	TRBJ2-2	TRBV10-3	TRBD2	TGTGCCAGCAGTCAAGGACTAGCGGGAGGTTTTGGGGAGCTGTTTTTT	CASSQGLAGGFGELFF
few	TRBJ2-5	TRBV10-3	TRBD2	TGTGCCGCCTCAGCGGGGGGGGAACAAGAGACCCAGTACTTC	CAASAGGEQETQYF
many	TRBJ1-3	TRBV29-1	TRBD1	TGCAGCGTTTGGTATGCAGGGGGCTCTGGAAACACTATATATTTT	CSVWYAGGSGNTIYF
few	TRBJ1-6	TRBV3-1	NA	TGTGCCAGCAGCCAAGCGGCGTATAATTCACCCCTCCACTTT	CASSQAAYNSPLHF
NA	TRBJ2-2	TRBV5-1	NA	TGCGCCAGCAGCCGACCCCTTCGGGGAGGCGGGGAGCTGTTTTTT	CASSRPLRGGGELFF
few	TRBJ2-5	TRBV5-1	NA	TGCGCCAGCAGCTTTTCGACTCAACAGTACCAAGAGACCCAGTACTTC	CASSFSTQQYQETQYF
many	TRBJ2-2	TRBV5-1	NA	TGCGCCAGCAGCATGGGGCACACCGGGGAGCTGTTTTTT	CASSMGHTGELFF
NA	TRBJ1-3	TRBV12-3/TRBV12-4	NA	TGTGCCAGCAGTAGCCGGGATGGCCCTGGAAACACCATATATTTT	CASSSRDGPGNTIYF
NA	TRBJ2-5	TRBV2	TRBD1	TGTGCCAGCAGTGCAGGGGGAAGGGAGACCCAGTACTTC	CASSAGGRETQYF
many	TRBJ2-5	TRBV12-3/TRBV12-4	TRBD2	TGTGCCAGCAGTTCGGGACTAGCGGGAGGTGAGACCCAGTACTTC	CASSSGLAGGETQYF
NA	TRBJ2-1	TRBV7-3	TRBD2	TGTGCCAGCAGCTTAGTGGGACTAGGCAATGAGCAGTTCTTC	CASSLVGLGNEQFF
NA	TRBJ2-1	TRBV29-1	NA	TGCAGCGTTCGGCCGGGAACCTACAATGAGCAGTTCTTC	CSVRPGTYNEQFF
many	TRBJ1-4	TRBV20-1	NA	TGCAGTGCTAAGGGAGGAACTAATGAAAAACTGTTTTTT	CSAKGGTNEKLFF
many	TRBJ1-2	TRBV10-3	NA	TGTGCCATCAGTGAGTCAGAAAGGGATCTGGACTACACCTTC	CAISESERDLDYTF
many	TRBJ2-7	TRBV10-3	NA	TGTGCCATCAGTGAACAGACCTACGAGCAGTGCTTC	CAISEQTYEQCF
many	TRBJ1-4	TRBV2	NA	TGTGCCAGCAGTGAAGAGAGGGTAGGGGAAAAACTGTTTTTT	CASSEERVGEKLFF
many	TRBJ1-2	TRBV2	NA	TGTGCCAGCAGTTCCTACCCCAGGGACTATGGCTACACCTTC	CASSSYPRDYGYTF
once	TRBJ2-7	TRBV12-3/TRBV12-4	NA	TGTGCCAGCAGGACAGTGGGGTATTCGGTCGAGCAGTACTTC	CASRTVGYSVEQYF
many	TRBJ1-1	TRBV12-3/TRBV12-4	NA	TGTGCCAGCAGCGACTTAGAAGGAACTGAAGCTTTCTTT	CASSDLEGTEAFF
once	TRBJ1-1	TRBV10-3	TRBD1	TGTGCCATCAGTGAGAAAGTGGACAGGGACGGGGAGAACACTGAAGCTTTCTTT	CAISEKVDRDGENTEAFF
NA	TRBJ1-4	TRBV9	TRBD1	TGTGCCAGCAGTTCAAGACAGGGGTCTAATGAAAAACTGTTTTTT	CASSSRQGSNEKLFF